Reported below is one T cell receptor beta chain. Each PCR replicate from the sorted subsets contained roughly 210 ng DNA, which is 25,000 to 30,000 T cell genomes. Method: immunoSEQ multiplex PCR; TCRdb's copy keeps in-frame clones and lacks some. The sample holds about 2,100,000 clones, 85% to 95% seen once. There are 15 residues in the CDR3. Germline values: CDR1 SQVTM, CDR2 ANQGSEA. Trimming shortened V by 0 bases and J by 5 bases, and 14 bases separated the two germline ends. Positively selected for CCR7, the CD45RO-negative cells used as naive CD8 cells excluded terminally differentiated effector memory CD45RA+ cells. Adults of Caucasian background living in Nashville, Tennessee made up all donors. This sample was included in a study of shared clonotypes between healthy human individuals.

Material: naive CD8+ T cells from PBMCs. The sequence came from a man between 18 and 29 years old in good health. Some clones in this sample may be carry-over from other donors' samples. This chain joins TRBV29-1 and TRBJ2-1; no clear D. The DNA for the CDR3 is TGCAGCGTTGAAGATGGCATCGTCACGAACAATGAGCAGTTCTTC. Encoded protein: CSVEDGIVTNNEQFF.